This T cell receptor (beta chain) comes out of a study of beta chain features in type 1 diabetes. Study-wide results and caveats: Here, the possible influence of HLA type (on TCRB rearrangement) remained unresolved. Moderately but significantly shorter TCRB CDR3s were found in Type 1 diabetes patients in all four CD4+ subsets. Patients and controls would share equally any PCR tilt toward shorter templates. Cells with high TCR expression could be over-represented when cDNA is sequenced.

CDR1 is SEHNR and CDR2 is FQNEAQ in the germline V gene (reference sequence). Trimming took off 5 bases at V and 4 bases at J, with 5 bases between the two ends. The CDR3 spans 12 residues. Comment on this clone: Antigen unknown.

Sequencing targeted expressed TCRB transcripts, as all isolated RNA had been reverse transcribed. Assay: immunoSEQ multiplex PCR; the TCRdb copy retains only in-frame clones and omits some. The repertoire includes 300,000 to 400,000 clones, about 12% of them detected once, and 0.017% sits in the top ten. The sample consisted of naive CD4+ T cells from blood. The receptor was isolated from a man in his late teens or twenties in good health. The genes are TRBV7-9 and TRBJ1-4; unclear D gene. CDR3 sequence (DNA): TGTGCCAGCAGCATCCTTAATGAAAAACTGTTTTTT. Protein product: CASSILNEKLFF.